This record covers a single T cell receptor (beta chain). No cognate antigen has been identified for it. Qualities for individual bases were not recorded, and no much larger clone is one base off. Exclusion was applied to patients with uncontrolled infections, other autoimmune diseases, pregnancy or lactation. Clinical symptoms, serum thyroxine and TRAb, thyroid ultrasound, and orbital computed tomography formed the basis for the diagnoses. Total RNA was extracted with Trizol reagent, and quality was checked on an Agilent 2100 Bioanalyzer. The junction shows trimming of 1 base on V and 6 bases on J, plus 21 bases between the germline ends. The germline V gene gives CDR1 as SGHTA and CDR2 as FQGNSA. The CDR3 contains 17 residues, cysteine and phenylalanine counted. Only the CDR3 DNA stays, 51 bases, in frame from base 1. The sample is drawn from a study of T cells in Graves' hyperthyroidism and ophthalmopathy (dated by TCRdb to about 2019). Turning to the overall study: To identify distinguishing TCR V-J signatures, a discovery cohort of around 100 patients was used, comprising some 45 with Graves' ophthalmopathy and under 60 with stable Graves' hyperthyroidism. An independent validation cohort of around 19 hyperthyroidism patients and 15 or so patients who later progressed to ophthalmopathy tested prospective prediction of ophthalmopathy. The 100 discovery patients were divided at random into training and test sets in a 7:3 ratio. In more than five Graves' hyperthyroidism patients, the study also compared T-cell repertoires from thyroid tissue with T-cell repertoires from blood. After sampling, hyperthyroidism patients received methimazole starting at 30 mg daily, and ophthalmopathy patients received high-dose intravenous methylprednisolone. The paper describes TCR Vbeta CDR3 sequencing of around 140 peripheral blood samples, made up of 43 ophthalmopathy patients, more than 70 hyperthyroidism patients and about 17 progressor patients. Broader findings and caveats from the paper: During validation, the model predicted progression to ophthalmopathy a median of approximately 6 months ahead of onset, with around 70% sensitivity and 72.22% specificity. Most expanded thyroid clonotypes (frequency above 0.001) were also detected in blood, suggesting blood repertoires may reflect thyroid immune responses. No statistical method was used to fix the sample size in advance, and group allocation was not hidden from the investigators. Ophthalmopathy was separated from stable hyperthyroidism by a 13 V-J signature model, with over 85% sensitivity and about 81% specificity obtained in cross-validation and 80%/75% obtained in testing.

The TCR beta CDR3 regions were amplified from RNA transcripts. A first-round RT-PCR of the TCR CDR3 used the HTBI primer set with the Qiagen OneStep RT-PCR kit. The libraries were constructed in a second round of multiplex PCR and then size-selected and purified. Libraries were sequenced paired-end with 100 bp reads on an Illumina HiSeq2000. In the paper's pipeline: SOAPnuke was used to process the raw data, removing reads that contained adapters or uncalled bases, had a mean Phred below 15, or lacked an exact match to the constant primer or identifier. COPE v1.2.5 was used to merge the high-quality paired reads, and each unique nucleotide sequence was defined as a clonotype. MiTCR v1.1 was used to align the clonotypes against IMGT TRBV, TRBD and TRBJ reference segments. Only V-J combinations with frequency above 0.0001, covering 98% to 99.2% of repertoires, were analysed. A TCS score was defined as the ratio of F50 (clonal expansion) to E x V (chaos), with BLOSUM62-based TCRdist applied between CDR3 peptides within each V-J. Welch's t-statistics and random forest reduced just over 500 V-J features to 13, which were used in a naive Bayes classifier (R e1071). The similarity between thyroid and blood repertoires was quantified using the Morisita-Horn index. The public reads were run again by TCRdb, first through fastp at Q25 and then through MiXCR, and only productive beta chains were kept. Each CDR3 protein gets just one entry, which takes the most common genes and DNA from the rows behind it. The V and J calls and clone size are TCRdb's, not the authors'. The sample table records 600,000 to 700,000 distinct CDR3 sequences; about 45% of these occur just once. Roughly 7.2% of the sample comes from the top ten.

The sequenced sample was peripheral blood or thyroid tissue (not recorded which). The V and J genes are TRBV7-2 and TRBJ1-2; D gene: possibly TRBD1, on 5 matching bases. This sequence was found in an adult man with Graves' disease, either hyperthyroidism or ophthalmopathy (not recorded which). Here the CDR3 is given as CASSLDWARQTTHGYTF. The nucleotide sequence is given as TGTGCCAGCAGCTTAGATTGGGCGAGACAGACCACCCATGGCTACACCTTC.